This T cell receptor (beta chain) was identified during a study of cytomegalovirus exposure and HLA in healthy donors. Overall study findings and caveats: Of the V segments, some could not be distinguished, including TRBV6-2 and TRBV6-3, and were excluded. Researchers had no immune exposure information except CMV serostatus available. In a later analysis, donors in an Asian-associated ancestry cluster reportedly had fewer N-insertions in productive TCRs than the cohort mean.

13 Jbeta primers and 60 Vbeta primers were used for the PCR. Data came from immunoSEQ multiplex PCR; TCRdb stores just in-frame clones and leaves some out. This repertoire includes about 54,000 clones. Notes on this clone: Its cognate antigen is unknown.

The CDR3 has 13 amino acids. Trimming took 1 base from V and 6 from J; bases not matched to a gene: 4. CDR1 and CDR2 from the germline V gene are SGHNT and YYREEE (reference sequence). This clonotype was sampled from a woman aged 40 to 50 in good health and CMV-seronegative. Material for sequencing was PBMCs. The V and J genes are TRBV5-4 and TRBJ2-7; TRBD1 aligns across 7 bases. The CDR3 loop is CASSLYGDSEQYF. The CDR3 coding sequence is TGTGCCAGCAGCTTGTACGGGGACAGCGAGCAGTACTTC.